What follows are 30 T cell receptor beta chains derived from one specimen sequenced in a study of CD8 T cells in ankylosing spondylitis. MiXCR, run by TCRdb on the 5' RACE reads, gives a single entry per CDR3 protein. The sample holds around 300,000 distinct CDR3 sequences, about 20% seen once. The sample comprised blood, either unsorted or a sorted T cell fraction (not recorded which). These receptors were taken from a female donor with ankylosing spondylitis or in good health (not recorded which).

The table lists this clonotype with many counts. CDR3 loop: CATRSAEPYEQYF. The CDR3 nucleotides read TGTGCTACGAGGTCAGCGGAACCCTACGAGCAGTACTTC. The chain recombines TRBV10-3 with TRBJ2-7, with a tentative D call TRBD2 (5 bases). There are 13 residues in the CDR3. CDR1 is ENHRY, CDR2 SYGVKD, per germline.

This clonotype has more than one count but fewer than ten. This chain connects TRBV12-3 or TRBV12-4 to TRBJ2-7; D gene unclear. This CDR3 has 13 amino acids. V lost 1 base and J lost 3, with 7 bases in between. The CDR3 nucleotides read TGTGCCAGCAGTTTAGACTTAAGCTACGAGCAGTACTTC. Encoded protein: CASSLDLSYEQYF.

V gene TRBV7-8 combines with J gene TRBJ2-3; perhaps TRBD2 as D (5 bases). CDR1 is SGHVS and CDR2 is FQNEAQ in the germline V gene. The CDR3 is 15 amino acids. Trimming stripped 1 base from V and 2 bases from J, with 10 bases between. Here the CDR3 reads CASSLVGKDTDTQYF. The CDR3 DNA follows: TGTGCCAGCAGCTTAGTCGGGAAGGACACAGATACGCAGTATTTT.

The J gene is TRBJ2-7, the V gene TRBV27; TRBD1 aligns across 7 bases. Germline CDR1 MNHEY, CDR2 SMNVEV (reference sequence). The CDR3 is made up of 15 amino acids. With V trimmed by 0 bases and J by 3 bases, 5 bases remained unmatched. The CDR3 loop is CASSLSTGWFYEQYF. The CDR3 DNA follows: TGTGCCAGCAGTTTATCGACAGGGTGGTTCTACGAGCAGTACTTC.

The gene calls are TRBV7-9 and TRBJ2-1; D perhaps matches TRBD1 (6 bases). The CDR3 sequence is 15 residues long. Germline assignment: CDR1 SEHNR and CDR2 FQNEAQ (reference sequence). The V gene lost 3 bases and the J gene lost 8 bases, with 17 bases spanning the gap. The CDR3: CASSLLLLRGDEQFF. Here the CDR3 DNA reads TGTGCCAGCAGCTTGTTGCTCCTCAGGGGCGATGAGCAGTTCTTC.

The sample holds many counts of this clonotype. The rearrangement joins TRBV12-3 or TRBV12-4 to TRBJ1-1; D is possibly TRBD1 (5 bases). There are 14 residues in the CDR3. V lost 6 bases and J lost 5, with 16 bases in between. As DNA, the CDR3 is TGTGCCAGCAGCCTCAGGGCCCGAACGACTGAAGCTTTCTTT. Amino acid sequence: CASSLRARTTEAFF.

This clonotype has a handful of counts. The J gene is TRBJ2-1, the V gene TRBV5-5; a weak D match, TRBD2 (7 bases). The V end was cut by 4 bases, the J end by 10 bases, with 21 bases between. CDR3 length: 15 amino acids. Germline-derived CDR1 and CDR2 are SGHKS and YYEKEE (reference sequence). CDR3 coding DNA: TGTGCCAGCAGCCGGGGGGCACTAGCCGGAGGCGAGCAGTTCTTC. This sequence encodes CASSRGALAGGEQFF.

J is TRBJ2-1 and V is TRBV27; 8 bases are a match to TRBD2. The V gene end was trimmed by 6 bases and the J gene end by 0 bases; junction bases not matched to a gene: 7. CDR1 is MNHEY and CDR2 is SMNVEV in the germline V gene (reference sequence). The CDR3 is 16 residues long. The CDR3 DNA reads as TGTGCCAGCAGCCTACTCGGGGGGGGCTCCTACAATGAGCAGTTCTTC. Its translation: CASSLLGGGSYNEQFF.

The rearrangement uses TRBV10-3 and TRBJ1-6; D remains unclear. This CDR3 region has 14 residues. With 6 bases removed from V and 7 bases from J, the gap between germline ends came to 13 bases. Germline V CDR1 and CDR2: ENHRY, SYGVKD. This chain's CDR3 is CAISERAGNSPLHF. CDR3 DNA sequence: TGTGCCATCAGCGAGAGGGCGGGAAATTCACCCCTCCACTTT.

This clonotype appeared many times. This rearrangement joins TRBV11-2 to TRBJ2-5; 13 nucleotides agree with TRBD2. Trimming at V came to 5 bases and at J to 4 bases, leaving 7 bases not matched to a gene. The CDR3 runs 16 residues. In germline, CDR1 is SGHAT, CDR2 FQNNGV. The CDR3 DNA sequence: TGTGCCAGCAGCCCACGACTAGCGGGAGGTGGAGAGACCCAGTACTTC. Protein sequence: CASSPRLAGGGETQYF.

This rearrangement joins TRBV20-1 to TRBJ1-6, with D possibly being TRBD1 (6 bases). The V and J ends lost 6 bases and 8 bases respectively, with 14 bases between them. The CDR3 extends over 13 amino acids. Germline CDR1 reads DFQATT; CDR2 reads SNEGSKA (reference sequence). The CDR3 loop reads CSAPGGGDSPLHF. The CDR3 DNA reads TGCAGTGCCCCTGGGGGGGGCGATTCACCCCTCCACTTT.

The chain combines TRBV5-1 with TRBJ2-3; D perhaps matches TRBD2 (6 bases). The germline gives CDR1 SGHRS, CDR2 YFSETQ. Trimming took 0 bases from V and 2 from J, leaving 13 bases between them. The CDR3 is 16 amino acids. The CDR3: CASSLAMDYHTDTQYF. CDR3 DNA sequence: TGCGCCAGCAGCTTGGCTATGGACTATCACACAGATACGCAGTATTTT. Full variable domain (remainder filled in from reference TRBV5-1 and TRBJ2-3): KAGVTQTPRYLIKTRGQQVTLSCSPISGHRSVSWYQQTPGQGLQFLFEYFSETQRNKGNFPGRFSGRQFSNSRSEMNVSTLELGDSALYLCASSLAMDYHTDTQYFGPGTRLTVL.

This clonotype was seen many times. The chain is built from TRBV20-1 and TRBJ1-2; TRBD1 matches at 7 bases. J was trimmed by 6 bases and V by 3 bases; bases with no gene match: 1. Germline V gene data show CDR1 as DFQATT and CDR2 as SNEGSKA (reference sequence). This CDR3 region has 11 residues. CDR3 in amino acids: CSASDRDGYTF. CDR3 coding DNA: TGCAGTGCTAGCGACAGGGATGGCTACACCTTC.

As to this clonotype: A read error is possible here, since a much larger clone lies one base away. The chain carries TRBV29-1 and TRBJ2-3; D possibly uses TRBD1 or TRBD2 (5 bases each). The CDR3 has 13 residues. Deletions cut 7 bases from V and 4 bases from J, with 15 bases between. Germline assignment: CDR1 SQVTM and CDR2 ANQGSEA. In nucleotides, the CDR3 is TGCAGCGAGGAGGTCAGGGATGCAGATACGCAGTATTTT. This codes for CSEEVRDADTQYF.

This clonotype was detected a few times. This chain uses TRBV2 with TRBJ2-1; weak D call: TRBD1 (5 bases). Germline assignment: CDR1 SNHLY and CDR2 FYNNEI. This CDR3 region has 13 residues. V was trimmed by 4 bases and J by 8 bases, leaving 12 bases between them. In DNA form, the CDR3 reads TGTGCCAGCAGTGCCTCGCTAGGGGATGAGCAGTTCTTC. Its translation is CASSASLGDEQFF.

This clonotype was picked up a small number of times. The chain is built from TRBV18 and TRBJ1-1, with D unresolved. Germline V CDR1 and CDR2: KGHSH, LQKENI. V was shortened by 2 bases and J by 7 bases, with 8 bases between the two germline ends. The CDR3 extends over 12 amino acids. The CDR3 DNA follows: TGTGCCAGCTCACCAGTAGTTGTTGAAGCTTTCTTT. It codes for CASSPVVVEAFF.

This clonotype has a count of ten or more. The chain recombines TRBV15 with TRBJ1-1; D not certain. This CDR3 has 12 residues. Trimming removed 0 bases from V and 7 bases from J, with 6 bases in between. CDR1 and CDR2 (germline): LNHNV, YYDKDF (reference sequence). The CDR3 nucleotides are TGTGCCACCAGCAGAGACTACTTTGAAGCTTTCTTT. This codes for CATSRDYFEAFF.

This clonotype was seen only a few times. The chain uses TRBV6-2 or TRBV6-3 and TRBJ1-2, with D perhaps matching TRBD1 (5 bases). Germline V gene data show CDR1 as MNHEY and CDR2 as SVGEGT. The CDR3 runs to 13 residues. Trimming stripped 11 bases from V and 8 bases from J, with 21 bases between. Written as DNA, the CDR3 is TGTGCCTCCAGGGAGGAGGGGATGCGAGGCTACACCTTC. Translating it yields CASREEGMRGYTF.

Points on this clonotype: A read error may produce the germline difference seen at one junction end. The chain employs TRBV4-3 and TRBJ2-2; no clear D gene. In germline, CDR1 is LGHNA, CDR2 YSLEER. The CDR3 has 14 residues. The CDR3 loop reads CASSQGGVSGELFF. The CDR3 nucleotides are TGCGCCAGCAGCCAAGGTGGAGTTTCCGGCGAGCTGTTTTTT.

This clonotype was seen a handful of times. The chain couples TRBV7-2 to TRBJ2-3, with TRBD2 matching 9 bases. Germline lookup yields CDR1 SGHTA and CDR2 FQGNSA. After removal of 3 bases from V and 1 base from J, the junction contained 2 bases not matched to a gene. This CDR3 has 15 residues. The CDR3 loop is CASSFWTSGTDTQYF. DNA of the CDR3: TGTGCCAGCAGCTTTTGGACTAGCGGCACAGATACGCAGTATTTT. The whole variable domain, filled in from reference TRBV7-2 and TRBJ2-3, reads GAGVSQSPSNKVTEKGKDVELRCDPISGHTALYWYRQSLGQGLEFLIYFQGNSAPDKSGLPSDRFSAERTGGSVSTLTIQRTQQEDSAVYLCASSFWTSGTDTQYFGPGTRLTVL.

The chain is built from TRBV11-2 and TRBJ2-7; D possibly corresponds to TRBD1 (6 bases). CDR1 and CDR2 from the germline V gene are SGHAT and FQNNGV. V gave up 3 bases and J gave up 5 bases, with 17 bases separating them. CDR3 length: 15 amino acids. CDR3 bases: TGTGCCAGCAGCTTGGACGTGGCCACAGGGAACGAGCAGTACTTC. Its protein product is CASSLDVATGNEQYF.

This clonotype was seen more than once but under ten times. CDR3 sequence reads: CATRRDRGTEAFF. The CDR3 DNA sequence: TGTGCCACCAGACGGGACAGGGGCACTGAAGCTTTCTTT. The chain uses TRBV19 and TRBJ1-1; 10 bases are a match to TRBD1. Trimming took 10 bases from V and 4 from J; bases not matched to a gene: 6. From germline, CDR1 is LNHDA and CDR2 SQIVND (reference sequence). The CDR3 length is 13 residues.

The genes are TRBV7-8 and TRBJ2-7; D uncertain. Trimming left V 0 bases short and J 4 bases short, with 10 bases between. This CDR3 is built from 14 residues. Germline V gene data show CDR1 as SGHVS and CDR2 as FQNEAQ. The CDR3 region has the DNA TGTGCCAGCAGCTTAGCTTCGCGTATGTACGAGCAGTACTTC. Translated: CASSLASRMYEQYF.

In its sample, this clonotype was seen a few times. The V and J genes are TRBV7-9 and TRBJ2-7, with 12 bases lining up with TRBD1. The CDR3 totals 15 residues. Germline V gene data show CDR1 as SEHNR and CDR2 as FQNEAQ (reference sequence). The trim removed 4 bases at V and 4 bases at J, leaving 5 bases unmatched. The DNA for the CDR3 is TGTGCCAGCAGCTCAGGGGACAGGGGGCTTTACGAGCAGTACTTC. Translating it yields CASSSGDRGLYEQYF. Full variable domain (outside the CDR3, taken from reference TRBV7-9 and TRBJ2-7): DTGVSQNPRHKITKRGQNVTFRCDPISEHNRLYWYRQTLGQGPEFLTYFQNEAQLEKSRLLSDRFSAERPKGSFSTLEIQRTEQGDSAMYLCASSSGDRGLYEQYFGPGTRLTVT.

Here the CDR3 reads CASSQVAGDEQYF. The CDR3 DNA is TGTGCCAGCAGCCAGGTGGCAGGGGACGAGCAGTACTTC. J is TRBJ2-7 and V is TRBV9; possible D gene TRBD1, 6 bases. The V end lost 4 bases, the J end lost 5 bases, and 13 bases lay between the germline ends. CDR1 and CDR2 from the germline V gene are SGDLS and YYNGEE. This CDR3 is built from 13 residues. Drawing the rest from reference TRBV9 and TRBJ2-7, the complete variable domain is DSGVTQTPKHLITATGQRVTLRCSPRSGDLSVYWYQQSLDQGLQFLIQYYNGEERAKGNILERFSAQQFPDLHSELNLSSLELGDSALYFCASSQVAGDEQYFGPGTRLTVT.

In this sample, this clonotype turned up a few times. V usage is TRBV7-2 and J usage is TRBJ1-3; D not resolved. The germline V gene has CDR1 SGHTA and CDR2 FQGNSA. The V and J ends lost 5 bases and 7 bases respectively, with 9 bases between them. The CDR3 is made up of 12 amino acids. CDR3 nucleotide sequence: TGTGCCAGCAGCCCCTCAGTGAACACCATATATTTT. It translates to CASSPSVNTIYF.

The chain uses TRBV18 and TRBJ2-5; 7 nucleotides match TRBD2. The CDR3 loop spans 15 amino acids. Germline V gene sequence: CDR1 KGHSH, CDR2 LQKENI. Germline trimming cut 1 base from V and 7 bases from J; bases unmatched to any gene: 9. CDR3 sequence: CASSPRFAGEGTQYF. The CDR3 DNA reads as TGTGCCAGCTCACCACGGTTTGCGGGAGAGGGGACCCAGTACTTC.

This clonotype showed up just a few times. The genes are TRBV20-1 and TRBJ2-3; TRBD2 is a possible D gene (5 bases). Trimming removed 3 bases from V and 8 bases from J, with 9 bases in between. Germline V gives CDR1 DFQATT, CDR2 SNEGSKA (reference sequence). The CDR3 is made up of 11 amino acids. CDR3 in amino acids: CSARTTSTQYF. The CDR3 region has the DNA TGCAGTGCTAGGACTACTAGTACGCAGTATTTT.

The V and J genes are TRBV10-3 and TRBJ1-3; D is unresolved. The CDR3 is 14 residues long. V was shortened by 10 bases and J by 0 bases, with 13 bases between the two germline ends. Germline V gives CDR1 ENHRY, CDR2 SYGVKD. CDR3 bases: TGTGCCACCTCAGGTGTGGGCTCTGGAAACACCATATATTTT. Translation: CATSGVGSGNTIYF.

This clonotype was observed a handful of times. This chain connects TRBV6-5 to TRBJ1-1; D call uncertain. This CDR3 spans 12 amino acids. The V end was cut by 8 bases, the J end by 0 bases, with 7 bases between. Germline V gene data show CDR1 as MNHEY and CDR2 as SVGAGI. The CDR3 DNA reads TGTGCCAGCTCCACGGTGAACACTGAAGCTTTCTTT. Its protein is CASSTVNTEAFF.